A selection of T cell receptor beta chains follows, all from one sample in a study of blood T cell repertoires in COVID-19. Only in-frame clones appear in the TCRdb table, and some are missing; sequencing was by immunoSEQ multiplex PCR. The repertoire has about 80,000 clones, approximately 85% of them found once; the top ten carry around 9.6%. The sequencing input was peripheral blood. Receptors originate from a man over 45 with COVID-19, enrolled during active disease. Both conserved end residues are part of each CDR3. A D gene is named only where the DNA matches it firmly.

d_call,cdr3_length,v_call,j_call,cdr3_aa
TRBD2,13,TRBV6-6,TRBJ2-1,CASALAGVNEQFF
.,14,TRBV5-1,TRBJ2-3,CASSLAQVEDTQYF
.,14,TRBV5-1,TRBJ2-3,CASSGRTDQDTQYF
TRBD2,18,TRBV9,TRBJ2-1,CASSVASGRAVAYNEQFF
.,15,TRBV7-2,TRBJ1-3,CASSLVTAIENTIYF
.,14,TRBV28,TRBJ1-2,CASTPGRANYGYTF
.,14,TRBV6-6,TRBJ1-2,CASTVTGIYYGYTF
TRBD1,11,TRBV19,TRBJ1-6,CASSERTGLHF
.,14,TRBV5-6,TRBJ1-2,CASSLLGPNYGYTF
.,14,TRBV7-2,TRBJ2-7,CASSLGGLAYEQYF
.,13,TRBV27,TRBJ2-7,CASSFGPGYEQYF
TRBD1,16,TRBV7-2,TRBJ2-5,CASSLAGTGGQETQYF
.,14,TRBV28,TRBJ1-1,CASSDGILNTEAFF
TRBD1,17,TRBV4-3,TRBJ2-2,CASSQEDRGTNTGELFF
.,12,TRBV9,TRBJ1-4,CASSPGSEKLFF
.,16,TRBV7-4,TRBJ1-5,CASSFPVGGSRQPQHF
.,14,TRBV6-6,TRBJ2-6,CASSFGSGANVLTF
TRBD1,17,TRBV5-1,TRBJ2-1,CASSPVSTGFSYNEQFF
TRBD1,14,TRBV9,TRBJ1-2,CASSEDRGVNGYTF
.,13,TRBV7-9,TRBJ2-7,CASSRLSSYEQYF
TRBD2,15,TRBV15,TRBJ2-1,CATAVGTSGSGEQFF
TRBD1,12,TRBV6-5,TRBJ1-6,CASLQGWSPLHF
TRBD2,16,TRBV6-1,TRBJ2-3,CASIDLSGRDTDTQYF